This T cell receptor (beta chain) was sequenced for a study of blood T cell repertoires in COVID-19. As for the study in general: Specimens from acute and convalescent COVID-19 originated in the United States, Italy and Spain. In each case, the material was cDNA or gDNA derived from T cells, B-cell-depleted T cells, or PBMCs.

The CDR3 is 16 amino acids. The germline V gene has CDR1 SGHNT and CDR2 YENEEA. With 2 bases clipped from V and 1 base from J, the junction kept 3 bases outside the gene matches. Under the authors' procedure: Amplification of reference gene primers provided the estimated nucleated cell counts. Assay used: immunoSEQ multiplex PCR; TCRdb lists only in-frame clones, some missing. V and J calls plus clone size are reproduced from that table; the DNA served to infer D and trimming. The repertoire consists of fewer than 45,000 clones, with about 88% occurring once and the leading ten covering roughly an eighth.

The TCR sequence derives from a human donor in a cohort sampled during active COVID-19. Material for sequencing was peripheral blood. The chain links TRBV11-3 to TRBJ2-2; 8 nucleotides agree with TRBD1. This CDR3 is CASSLQGAENTGELFF. Here the CDR3 DNA reads TGTGCCAGCAGCTTACAGGGGGCCGAGAACACCGGGGAGCTGTTTTTT.